This T cell receptor (beta chain) was captured by sequencing in a study of OX40 agonist ivuxolimab in advanced cancers. Regarding the study in general: Ivuxolimab was a fully human IgG2 agonistic monoclonal antibody targeting the costimulatory receptor OX40 (CD134). Intravenous ivuxolimab was administered to patients every 2 weeks at six dose levels: 0.01, 0.1, 0.3, 1.5, 3 and 10 mg/kg. Of the roughly 54 patients in dose escalation, 19 had hepatocellular carcinoma, about 15 had melanoma, 9 had renal cell carcinoma and 9 had head and neck cancer. In the dose-escalation cohort, 75% to 85% of patients were male, and the mean age was roughly 60 years with a range of roughly 20 to 79. Prior anti-PD-1, anti-PD-L1 or anti-CTLA-4 therapy was permitted, and 35% to 40% of dose-escalation patients had received checkpoint inhibitors. Three dose-escalation patients achieved partial responses, one with hepatocellular carcinoma and two with cutaneous melanoma. The point of sequencing TCRbeta in the periphery was to test whether ivuxolimab changed TCR sequence diversity and drove clonal T-cell expansion. The paper covers the monotherapy dose-escalation part of the phase I ivuxolimab trial, which included N ≈ 52 patients. Overall study results and their limits: The antigen specificity of the clonally expanded peripheral T cells was not determined. Low levels of normalized T-cell clonal expansion were also seen in some patients who did not respond. At doses of 0.1 to 3.0 mg/kg, clonal expansion of both CD4+ and CD8+ blood T cells was observed from baseline to week 6. In the 0.1-3.0 mg/kg groups, partial responders had among the lowest normalized peripheral clonal expansion, particularly in CD8+ T cells. After ivuxolimab, more expanded clones were found on average in CD8+ T cells than in CD4+ T cells.

Genomic DNA was extracted from sorted cells for sequencing of the TCRbeta CDR3 region. The immunoSEQ Assay was used for sequencing of TCRbeta CDR3 regions. Sourced from immuneACCESS, this table was stored by TCRdb with only in-frame sequences that have V and J called. A share of the clones is absent; for the studies checked, an unresolved V gene accounts for under half, and the remainder has no known explanation. The sample yields 57,000 or so clones; 85% to 90% were counted once. The ten largest clones add up to 1% to 1.5% of the sample. Remarks on this clone: Which antigen it targets is not known. No base quality values were provided; no much bigger clone lies one nucleotide off.

Relative to germline, V is missing 4 bases and J is missing 7 bases, with 9 bases of the junction outside any gene match. Taken from the germline V gene (reference sequence), the CDR1 and CDR2 loops are SGHNT and YYREEE. Spanning cysteine to phenylalanine, the CDR3 consists of 15 amino acids. The sequence is cut down to CDR3 DNA, 45 bases in frame from base 1. The trial excluded patients who had a history of autoimmune disease or who were on systemic immunosuppression. Peripheral blood for TCR sequencing was collected from all dose cohorts at baseline, on cycle 4 day 1, and on cycle 7 day 1. Samples were obtained from an open-label, multicenter, first-in-human phase I dose-escalation trial of ivuxolimab. Adults with locally advanced or metastatic melanoma, renal cell carcinoma, hepatocellular carcinoma or head and neck squamous cell carcinoma were enrolled in the trial. CD4+ and CD8+ T cells were sorted separately from peripheral blood before TCR sequencing.

The chain employs TRBV5-4 and TRBJ1-4; 8 central bases correspond to TRBD1. Specimen: CD4+ or CD8+ T cells sorted from blood, collected in a trial of the OX40 agonist ivuxolimab. The receptor was isolated from an adult with an advanced solid tumor such as melanoma, head and neck, liver or kidney cancer. The CDR3 reads as follows: CASSHSGGSGEKLFF. Read as DNA, the sequence is TGTGCCAGCAGCCACTCAGGGGGCTCGGGTGAAAAACTGTTTTTT.